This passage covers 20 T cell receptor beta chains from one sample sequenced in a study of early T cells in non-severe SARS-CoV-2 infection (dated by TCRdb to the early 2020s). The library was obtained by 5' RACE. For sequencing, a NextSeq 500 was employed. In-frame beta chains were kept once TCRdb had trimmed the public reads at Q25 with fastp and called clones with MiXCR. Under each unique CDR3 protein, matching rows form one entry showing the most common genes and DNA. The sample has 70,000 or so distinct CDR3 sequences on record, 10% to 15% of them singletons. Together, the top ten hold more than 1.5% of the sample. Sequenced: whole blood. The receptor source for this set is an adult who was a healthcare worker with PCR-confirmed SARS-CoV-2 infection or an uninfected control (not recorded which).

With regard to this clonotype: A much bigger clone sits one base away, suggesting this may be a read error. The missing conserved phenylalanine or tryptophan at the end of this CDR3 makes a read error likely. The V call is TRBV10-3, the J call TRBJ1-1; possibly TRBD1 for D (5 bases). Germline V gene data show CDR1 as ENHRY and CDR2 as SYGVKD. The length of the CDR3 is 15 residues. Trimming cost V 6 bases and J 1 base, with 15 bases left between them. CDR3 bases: TGTGCCATCAGAGCCTCTGACAGCGGGAACACTGAAGCTTTCTAT. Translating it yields CAIRASDSGNTEAFY.

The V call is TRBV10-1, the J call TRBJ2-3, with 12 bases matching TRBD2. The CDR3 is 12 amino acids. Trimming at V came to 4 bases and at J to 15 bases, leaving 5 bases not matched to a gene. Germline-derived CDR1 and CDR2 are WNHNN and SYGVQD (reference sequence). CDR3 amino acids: CASSASSGGVYF. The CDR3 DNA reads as TGCGCCAGCAGTGCCTCTAGCGGGGGGGTCTATTTT.

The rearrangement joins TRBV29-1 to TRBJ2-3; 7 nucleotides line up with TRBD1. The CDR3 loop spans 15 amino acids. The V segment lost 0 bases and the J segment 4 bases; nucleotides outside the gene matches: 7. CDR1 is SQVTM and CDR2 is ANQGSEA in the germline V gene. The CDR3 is CSVEDPDRVSDTQYF. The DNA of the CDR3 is TGCAGCGTTGAAGACCCTGACAGGGTATCAGATACGCAGTATTTT.

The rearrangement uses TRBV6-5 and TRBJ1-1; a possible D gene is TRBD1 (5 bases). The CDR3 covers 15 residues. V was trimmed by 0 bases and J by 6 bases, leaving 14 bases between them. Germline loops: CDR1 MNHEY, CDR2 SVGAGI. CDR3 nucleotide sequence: TGTGCCAGCAGTTACTCGGCAGGGTCGAGTCCTGAAGCTTTCTTT. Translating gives CASSYSAGSSPEAFF.

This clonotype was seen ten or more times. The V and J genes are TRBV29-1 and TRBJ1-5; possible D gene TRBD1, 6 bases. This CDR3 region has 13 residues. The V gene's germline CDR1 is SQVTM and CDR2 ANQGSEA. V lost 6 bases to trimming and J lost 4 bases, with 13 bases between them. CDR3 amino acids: CSVAQGSNQPQHF. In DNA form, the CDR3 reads TGCAGCGTCGCGCAGGGGTCTAATCAGCCCCAGCATTTT.

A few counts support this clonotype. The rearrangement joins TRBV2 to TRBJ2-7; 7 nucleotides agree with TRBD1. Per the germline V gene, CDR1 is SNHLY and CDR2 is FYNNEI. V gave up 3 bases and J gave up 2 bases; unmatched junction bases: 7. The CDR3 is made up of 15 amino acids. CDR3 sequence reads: CASSDPTGTAYEQYF. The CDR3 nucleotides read TGTGCCAGCAGTGACCCAACCGGGACAGCCTACGAGCAGTACTTC.

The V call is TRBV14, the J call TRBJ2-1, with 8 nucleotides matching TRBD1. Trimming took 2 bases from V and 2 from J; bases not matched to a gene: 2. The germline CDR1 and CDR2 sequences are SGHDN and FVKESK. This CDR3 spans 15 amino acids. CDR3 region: CASSQLQGAYNEQFF. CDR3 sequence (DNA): TGTGCCAGCAGCCAACTACAGGGGGCCTACAATGAGCAGTTCTTC. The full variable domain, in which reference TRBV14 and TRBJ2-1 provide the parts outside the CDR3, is EAGVTQFPSHSVIEKGQTVTLRCDPISGHDNLYWYRRVMGKEIKFLLHFVKESKQDESGMPNNRFLAERTGGTYSTLKVQPAELEDSGVYFCASSQLQGAYNEQFFGPGTRLTVL.

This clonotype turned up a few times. The CDR3 region is CASSFQRDTQYF. The CDR3 DNA reads TGTGCCAGCAGCTTTCAAAGAGATACGCAGTATTTT. The chain carries TRBV7-2 and TRBJ2-3; D is unclear. Trimming removed 3 bases at V and 5 bases at J, with 6 bases between. Germline CDR1 is SGHTA and CDR2 is FQGNSA. This CDR3 is built from 12 residues.

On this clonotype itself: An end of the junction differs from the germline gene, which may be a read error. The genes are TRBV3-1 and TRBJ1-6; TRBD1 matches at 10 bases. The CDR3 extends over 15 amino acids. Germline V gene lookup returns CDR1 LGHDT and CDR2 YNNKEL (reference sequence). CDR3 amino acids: CVSSQTGGVNSPLHF. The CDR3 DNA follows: TGTGTCAGCAGCCAGACAGGGGGCGTGAATTCACCCCTCCACTTT. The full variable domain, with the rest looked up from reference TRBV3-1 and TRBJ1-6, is DTAVSQTPKYLVTQMGNDKSIKCEQNLGHDTMYWYKQDSKKFLKIMFSYNNKELIINETVPNRFSPKSPDKAHLNLHINSLELGDSAVYFCVSSQTGGVNSPLHFGNGTRLTVT.

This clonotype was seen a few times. CDR3 residues: CASSGGDTGELFF. The CDR3 region has the DNA TGTGCCAGCAGCGGGGGAGACACCGGGGAGCTGTTTTTT. The chain is built from TRBV6-4 and TRBJ2-2; TRBD2 might be the D (6 bases). V shed 6 bases and J shed 3 bases, with 8 bases lying between them. Germline V lookup: CDR1 MRHNA, CDR2 SNTAGT. There are 13 residues in the CDR3.

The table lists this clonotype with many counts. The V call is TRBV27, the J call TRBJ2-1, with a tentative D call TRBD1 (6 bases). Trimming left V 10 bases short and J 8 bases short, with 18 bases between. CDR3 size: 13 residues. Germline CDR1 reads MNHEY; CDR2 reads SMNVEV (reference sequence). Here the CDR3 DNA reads TGTGCCACCGCACAGGGCAGGGGCCATGAGCAGTTCTTC. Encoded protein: CATAQGRGHEQFF.

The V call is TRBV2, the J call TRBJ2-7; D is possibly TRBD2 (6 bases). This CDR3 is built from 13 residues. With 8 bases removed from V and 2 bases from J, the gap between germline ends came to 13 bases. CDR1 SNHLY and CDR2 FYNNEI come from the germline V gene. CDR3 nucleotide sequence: TGTGCCAGCCGGCGTTCGGGAGCCTACGAGCAGTACTTC. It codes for CASRRSGAYEQYF.

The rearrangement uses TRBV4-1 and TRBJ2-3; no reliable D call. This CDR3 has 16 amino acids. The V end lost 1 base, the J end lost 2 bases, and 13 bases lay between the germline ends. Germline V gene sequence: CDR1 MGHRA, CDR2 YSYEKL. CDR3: CASSQAKVWLTDTQYF. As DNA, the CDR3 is TGCGCCAGCAGCCAAGCCAAGGTTTGGCTCACAGATACGCAGTATTTT.

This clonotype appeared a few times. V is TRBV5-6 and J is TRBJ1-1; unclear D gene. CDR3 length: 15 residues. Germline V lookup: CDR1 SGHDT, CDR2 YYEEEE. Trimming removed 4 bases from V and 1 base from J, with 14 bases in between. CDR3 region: CASSRGFPTNTEAFF. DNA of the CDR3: TGTGCCAGCAGCCGAGGTTTCCCGACGAACACTGAAGCTTTCTTT.

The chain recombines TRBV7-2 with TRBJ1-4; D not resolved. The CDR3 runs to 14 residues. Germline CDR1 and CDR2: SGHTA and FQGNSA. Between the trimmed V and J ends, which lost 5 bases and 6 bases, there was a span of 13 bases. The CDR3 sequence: CASSTRLLHEKLFF. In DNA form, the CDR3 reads TGTGCCAGCAGCACCCGATTGCTTCATGAAAAACTGTTTTTT.

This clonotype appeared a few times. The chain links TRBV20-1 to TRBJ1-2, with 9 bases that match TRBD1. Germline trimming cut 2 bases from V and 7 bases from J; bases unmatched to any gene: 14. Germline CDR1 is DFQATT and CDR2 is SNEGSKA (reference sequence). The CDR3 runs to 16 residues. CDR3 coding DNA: TGCAGTGCTAGACATCTTCCCGGGACAGGGACTGTTGGCTACACCTTC. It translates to CSARHLPGTGTVGYTF.

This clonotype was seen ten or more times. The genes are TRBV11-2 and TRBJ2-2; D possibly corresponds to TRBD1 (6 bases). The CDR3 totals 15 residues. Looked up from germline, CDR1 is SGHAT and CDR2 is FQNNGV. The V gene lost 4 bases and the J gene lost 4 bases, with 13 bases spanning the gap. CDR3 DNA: TGTGCCAGCAGCTCGCAGGGGTTGGTCACCGGGGAGCTGTTTTTT. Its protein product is CASSSQGLVTGELFF. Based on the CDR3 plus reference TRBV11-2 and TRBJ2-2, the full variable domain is EAGVAQSPRYKIIEKRQSVAFWCNPISGHATLYWYQQILGQGPKLLIQFQNNGVVDDSQLPKDRFSAERLKGVDSTLKIQPAKLEDSAVYLCASSSQGLVTGELFFGEGSRLTVL.

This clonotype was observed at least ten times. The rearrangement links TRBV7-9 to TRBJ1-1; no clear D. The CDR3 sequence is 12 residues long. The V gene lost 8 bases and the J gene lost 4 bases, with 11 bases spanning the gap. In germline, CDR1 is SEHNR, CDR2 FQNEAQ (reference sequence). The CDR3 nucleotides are TGTGCCAGCGGAACAGAGTTCACTGAAGCTTTCTTT. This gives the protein CASGTEFTEAFF. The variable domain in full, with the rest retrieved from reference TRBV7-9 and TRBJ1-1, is DTGVSQNPRHKITKRGQNVTFRCDPISEHNRLYWYRQTLGQGPEFLTYFQNEAQLEKSRLLSDRFSAERPKGSFSTLEIQRTEQGDSAMYLCASGTEFTEAFFGQGTRLTVV.

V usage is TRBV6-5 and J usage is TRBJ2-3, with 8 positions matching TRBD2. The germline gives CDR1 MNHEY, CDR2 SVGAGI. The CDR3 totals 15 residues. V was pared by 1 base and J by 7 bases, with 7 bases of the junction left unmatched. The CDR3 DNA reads TGTGCCAGCAGTTACTTGGCGGGGGGAGGAAATACGCAGTATTTT. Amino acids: CASSYLAGGGNTQYF.

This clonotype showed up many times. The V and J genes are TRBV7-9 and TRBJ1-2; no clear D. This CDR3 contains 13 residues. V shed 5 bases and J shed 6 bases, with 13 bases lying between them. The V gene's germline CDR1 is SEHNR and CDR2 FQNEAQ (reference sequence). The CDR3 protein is CASSPSNQDGYTF. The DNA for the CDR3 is TGTGCCAGCAGCCCAAGCAATCAGGATGGCTACACCTTC.